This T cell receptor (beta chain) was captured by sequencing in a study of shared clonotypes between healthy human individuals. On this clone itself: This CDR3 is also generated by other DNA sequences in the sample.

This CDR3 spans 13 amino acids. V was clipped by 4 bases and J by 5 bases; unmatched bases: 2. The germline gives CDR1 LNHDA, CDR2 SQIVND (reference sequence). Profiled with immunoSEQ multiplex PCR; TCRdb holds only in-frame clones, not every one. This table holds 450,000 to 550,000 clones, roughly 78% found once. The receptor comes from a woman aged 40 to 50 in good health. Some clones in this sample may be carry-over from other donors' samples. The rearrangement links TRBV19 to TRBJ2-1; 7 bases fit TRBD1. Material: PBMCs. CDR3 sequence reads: CASSTGQNNEQFF. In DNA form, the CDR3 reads TGTGCCAGTAGTACGGGACAGAACAATGAGCAGTTCTTC.